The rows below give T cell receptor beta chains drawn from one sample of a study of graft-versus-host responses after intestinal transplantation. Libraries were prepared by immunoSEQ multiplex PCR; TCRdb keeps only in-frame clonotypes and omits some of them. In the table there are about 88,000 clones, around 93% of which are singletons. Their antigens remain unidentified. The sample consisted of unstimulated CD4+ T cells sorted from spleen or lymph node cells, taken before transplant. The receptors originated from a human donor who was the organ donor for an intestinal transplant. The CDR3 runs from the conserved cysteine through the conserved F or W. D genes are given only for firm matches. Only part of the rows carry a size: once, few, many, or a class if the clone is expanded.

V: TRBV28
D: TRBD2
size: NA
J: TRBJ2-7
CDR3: CASSIGTSGSIYEQYF
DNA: TGTGCCAGCAGTATTGGGACTAGCGGGAGTATCTACGAGCAGTACTTC

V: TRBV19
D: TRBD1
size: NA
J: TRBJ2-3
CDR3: CASTDRVRDTQYF
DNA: TGTGCCAGTACGGACAGGGTCAGGGATACGCAGTATTTT

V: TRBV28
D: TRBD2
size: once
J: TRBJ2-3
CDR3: CASSLNSGIGDTQYF
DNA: TGTGCCAGCAGTTTAAATAGCGGGATAGGGGATACGCAGTATTTT

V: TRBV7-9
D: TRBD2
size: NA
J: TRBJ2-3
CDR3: CASSLAGGEGRYTQYF
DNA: TGTGCCAGCAGCTTAGCGGGGGGGGAAGGGCGCTATACGCAGTATTTT

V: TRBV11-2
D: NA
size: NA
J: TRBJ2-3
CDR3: CASSLEGRLSAVTQYF
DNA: TGTGCCAGCAGCTTAGAGGGGCGATTAAGCGCGGTCACGCAGTATTTT

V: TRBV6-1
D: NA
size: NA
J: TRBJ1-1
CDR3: CASGRGTEAFF
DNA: TGTGCCAGCGGGCGGGGTACTGAAGCTTTCTTT

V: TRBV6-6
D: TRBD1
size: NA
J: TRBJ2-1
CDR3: CASEGAPPYNEQFF
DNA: TGTGCCAGCGAGGGGGCGCCTCCCTACAATGAGCAGTTCTTC

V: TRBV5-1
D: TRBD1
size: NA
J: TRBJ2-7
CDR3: CASSLTGASYEQYF
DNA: TGCGCCAGCAGCCTTACAGGGGCCTCCTACGAGCAGTACTTC

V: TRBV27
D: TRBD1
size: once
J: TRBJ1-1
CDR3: CASSLTTGGPSEAFF
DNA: TGTGCCAGCAGTTTAACGACAGGGGGCCCTTCTGAAGCTTTCTTT

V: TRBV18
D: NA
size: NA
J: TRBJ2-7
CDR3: CASSPRETSSYEQYF
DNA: TGTGCCAGCTCACCACGGGAGACTAGCTCCTACGAGCAGTACTTC

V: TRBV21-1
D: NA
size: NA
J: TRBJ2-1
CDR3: CASSVPGRSYNEQFF
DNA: TGTGCCAGCAGCGTCCCAGGGAGGTCCTACAATGAGCAGTTCTTC

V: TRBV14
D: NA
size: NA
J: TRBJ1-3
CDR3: CASSQVADQEAGNTIYF
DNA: TGTGCCAGCAGCCAAGTGGCGGACCAGGAGGCTGGAAACACCATATATTTT

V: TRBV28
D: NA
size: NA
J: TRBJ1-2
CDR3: CASSSRHGYTF
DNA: TGTGCCAGCAGTTCTAGGCATGGCTACACCTTC

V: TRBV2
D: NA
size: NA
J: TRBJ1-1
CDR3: CASSLYSNTEAFF
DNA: TGTGCCAGCAGTTTATATTCGAACACTGAAGCTTTCTTT

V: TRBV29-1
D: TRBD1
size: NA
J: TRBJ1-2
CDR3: CSVDATGYYGYTF
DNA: TGCAGCGTTGATGCGACAGGGTACTATGGCTACACCTTC

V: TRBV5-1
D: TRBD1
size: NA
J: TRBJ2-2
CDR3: CASSSTGTGLNTGELFF
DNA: TGCGCCAGCAGCTCAACCGGGACAGGCTTAAACACCGGGGAGCTGTTTTTT

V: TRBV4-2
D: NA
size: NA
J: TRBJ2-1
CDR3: CASSQVLALYNEQFF
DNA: TGTGCCAGCAGCCAAGTTCTAGCGCTTTACAATGAGCAGTTCTTC

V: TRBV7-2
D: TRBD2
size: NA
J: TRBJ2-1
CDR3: CASSRQATSGRSEQFF
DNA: TGTGCCAGCAGCCGACAAGCGACTAGCGGGAGATCTGAGCAGTTCTTC

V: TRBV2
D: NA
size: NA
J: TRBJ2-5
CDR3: CASKGEQIKQETQYF
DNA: TGTGCCAGCAAGGGAGAACAGATTAAACAAGAGACCCAGTACTTC

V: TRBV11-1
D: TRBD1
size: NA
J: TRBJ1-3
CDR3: CASSRDRGDVGNTIYF
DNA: TGTGCCAGCAGCCGGGACAGGGGAGATGTTGGAAACACCATATATTTT

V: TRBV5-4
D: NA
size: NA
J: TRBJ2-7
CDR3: CASSLEASSYEQYF
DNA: TGTGCCAGCAGCTTGGAGGCTAGCTCCTACGAGCAGTACTTC

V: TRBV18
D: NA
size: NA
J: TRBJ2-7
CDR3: CASSPDRSSYEQYF
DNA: TGTGCCAGCTCACCGGACAGAAGCTCCTACGAGCAGTACTTC

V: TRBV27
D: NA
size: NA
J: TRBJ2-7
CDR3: CASNSARGGIYEQYF
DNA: TGTGCCAGCAATAGCGCGAGAGGCGGAATCTACGAGCAGTACTTC

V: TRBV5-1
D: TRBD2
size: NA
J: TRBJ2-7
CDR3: CASSGGLAGDYEQYF
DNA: TGCGCCAGCAGCGGGGGACTAGCGGGTGACTACGAGCAGTACTTC

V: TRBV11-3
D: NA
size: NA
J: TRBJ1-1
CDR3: CASSLAGTTNTEAFF
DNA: TGTGCCAGCAGCTTAGCCGGGACAACGAACACTGAAGCTTTCTTT

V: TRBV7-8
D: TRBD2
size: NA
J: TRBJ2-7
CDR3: CASSQSLAGREWGYEQYF
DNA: TGTGCCAGCAGCCAAAGCCTCGCGGGGCGGGAGTGGGGATACGAGCAGTACTTC

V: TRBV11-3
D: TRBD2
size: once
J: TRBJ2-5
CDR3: CASSSTRGGQETQYF
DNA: TGTGCCAGCAGCTCTACACGCGGGGGGCAAGAGACCCAGTACTTC

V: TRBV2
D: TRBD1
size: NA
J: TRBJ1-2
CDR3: CASDRVLDAGRGYTF
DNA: TGTGCCAGCGACAGGGTTTTGGATGCCGGTCGAGGCTACACCTTC

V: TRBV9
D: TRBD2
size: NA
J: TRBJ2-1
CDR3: CASSVASGGSYNEQFF
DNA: TGTGCCAGCAGCGTAGCTAGCGGGGGGTCCTACAATGAGCAGTTCTTC

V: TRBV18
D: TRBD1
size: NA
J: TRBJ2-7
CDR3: CASSVDQRTGSYEQYF
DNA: TGTGCCAGCTCAGTAGATCAGAGGACAGGGTCCTACGAGCAGTACTTC

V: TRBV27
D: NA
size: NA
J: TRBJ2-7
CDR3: CASSFRDTSYEQYF
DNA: TGTGCCAGCAGTTTCCGGGACACCTCCTACGAGCAGTACTTC

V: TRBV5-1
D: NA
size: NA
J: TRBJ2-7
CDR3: CASSFGDGRGSSSYEQYF
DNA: TGCGCCAGCAGCTTTGGCGACGGCCGGGGGTCAAGCTCCTACGAGCAGTACTTC

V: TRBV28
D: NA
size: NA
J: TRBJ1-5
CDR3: CASSSQGFKRVFF
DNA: TGTGCCAGCAGCTCCCAGGGGTTCAAACGGGTTTTTTTT

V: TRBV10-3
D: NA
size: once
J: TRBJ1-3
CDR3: CAISEWRSGNTIYF
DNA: TGTGCCATCAGTGAGTGGAGGTCTGGAAACACCATATATTTT

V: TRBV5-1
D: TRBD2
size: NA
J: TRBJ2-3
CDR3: CASSLGLVLSTDTQYF
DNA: TGCGCCAGCAGCCTGGGACTAGTACTTAGCACAGATACGCAGTATTTT

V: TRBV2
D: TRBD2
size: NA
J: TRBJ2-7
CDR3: CATTGTSYEQYF
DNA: TGTGCCACCACCGGGACTAGCTACGAGCAGTACTTC

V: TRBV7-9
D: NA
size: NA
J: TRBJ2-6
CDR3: CASSFYRSRRGANVLTF
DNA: TGTGCCAGCAGCTTTTACCGGTCCCGGAGGGGGGCCAACGTCCTGACTTTC

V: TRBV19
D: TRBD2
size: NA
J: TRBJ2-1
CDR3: CASIGIAGSRGEQFF
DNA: TGTGCCAGTATCGGAATAGCGGGATCGCGGGGTGAGCAGTTCTTC

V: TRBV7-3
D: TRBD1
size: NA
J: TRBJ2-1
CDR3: CASSLIPGQGLYNEQFF
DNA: TGTGCCAGCAGCTTAATTCCGGGACAGGGACTTTACAATGAGCAGTTCTTC

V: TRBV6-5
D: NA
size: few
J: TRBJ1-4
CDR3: CASSYSTAGAEKLFF
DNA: TGTGCCAGCAGTTACTCGACGGCAGGTGCTGAAAAACTGTTTTTT

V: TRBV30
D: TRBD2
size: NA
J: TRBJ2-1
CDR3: CAWNSGGGLDEQFF
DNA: TGTGCCTGGAATTCGGGGGGGGGCTTGGATGAGCAGTTCTTC

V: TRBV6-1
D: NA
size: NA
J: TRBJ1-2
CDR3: CASNPLREYGYTF
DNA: TGTGCCAGCAACCCATTGAGGGAGTATGGCTACACCTTC

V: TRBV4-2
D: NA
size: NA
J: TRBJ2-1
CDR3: CASSQVDWSNEQFF
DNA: TGTGCCAGCAGCCAAGTCGACTGGAGCAATGAGCAGTTCTTC

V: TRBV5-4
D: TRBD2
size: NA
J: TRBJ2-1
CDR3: CASSLGGGSYNEQFF
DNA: TGTGCCAGCAGCTTGGGCGGGGGCTCCTACAATGAGCAGTTCTTC

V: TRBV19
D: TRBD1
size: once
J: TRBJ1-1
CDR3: CASSIRQGQNTEAFF
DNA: TGTGCCAGTAGTATCAGACAGGGGCAGAACACTGAAGCTTTCTTT

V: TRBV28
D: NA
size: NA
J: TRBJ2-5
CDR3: CATGLLQETQYF
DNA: TGTGCCACTGGTCTTCTACAAGAGACCCAGTACTTC

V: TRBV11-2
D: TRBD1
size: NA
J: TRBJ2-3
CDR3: CASSRVQGAGTDTQYF
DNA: TGTGCCAGCAGCCGAGTACAGGGGGCGGGGACAGATACGCAGTATTTT

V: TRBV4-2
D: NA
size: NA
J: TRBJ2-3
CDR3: CASSQVAGSPSTDTQYF
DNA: TGTGCCAGCAGCCAAGTCGCGGGGTCACCTAGCACAGATACGCAGTATTTT

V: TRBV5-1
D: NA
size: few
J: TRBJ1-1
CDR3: CASSAGQLNTEAFF
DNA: TGCGCCAGCAGCGCCGGACAGTTAAACACTGAAGCTTTCTTT

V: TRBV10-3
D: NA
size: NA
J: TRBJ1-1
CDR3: CAMRETGGYDTEAFF
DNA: TGTGCCATGAGAGAAACGGGGGGGTATGACACTGAAGCTTTCTTT

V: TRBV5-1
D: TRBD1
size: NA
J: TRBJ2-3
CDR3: CASSWTGEGADTQYF
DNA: TGCGCCAGCAGCTGGACAGGGGAAGGGGCAGATACGCAGTATTTT

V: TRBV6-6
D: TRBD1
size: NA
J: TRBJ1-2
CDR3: CASSSQGAEGYTF
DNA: TGTGCCAGCAGTTCACAGGGGGCCGAAGGCTACACCTTC

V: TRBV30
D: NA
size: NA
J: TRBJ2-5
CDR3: CAWSQRPGETQYF
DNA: TGTGCCTGGAGTCAGCGTCCGGGGGAGACCCAGTACTTC

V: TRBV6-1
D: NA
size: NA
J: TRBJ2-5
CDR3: CASSELRGAYLAVQETQYF
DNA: TGTGCCAGCAGTGAATTAAGGGGGGCTTACCTAGCGGTCCAAGAGACCCAGTACTTC